Each of the 18 T cell receptor beta chains below was sequenced from the same sample in a study of early T cells in non-severe SARS-CoV-2 infection. Each CDR3 protein is one row after TCRdb ran MiXCR on the 5' RACE reads. The top ten hold 6.5% to 9% of the sample, which has 80,000 or so distinct CDR3 sequences, less than 8% seen once. What was sequenced was whole blood. Receptors were obtained from an adult who was a healthcare worker with PCR-confirmed SARS-CoV-2 infection or an uninfected control (not recorded which).

J is TRBJ2-6 and V is TRBV7-9; a weak D match, TRBD1 (5 bases). The germline V gene has CDR1 SEHNR and CDR2 FQNEAQ (reference sequence). The CDR3 has 19 amino acids. Trimming removed 5 bases at V and 1 base at J, with 21 bases between. CDR3 amino acids: CASSHQPTFHRSGANVLTF. The CDR3 DNA is TGTGCCAGCAGCCACCAACCAACCTTCCACAGGTCTGGGGCCAACGTCCTGACTTTC. Variable domain in full (rest from reference TRBV7-9 and TRBJ2-6): DTGVSQNPRHKITKRGQNVTFRCDPISEHNRLYWYRQTLGQGPEFLTYFQNEAQLEKSRLLSDRFSAERPKGSFSTLEIQRTEQGDSAMYLCASSHQPTFHRSGANVLTFGAGSRLTVL.

This clonotype has more than one count but fewer than ten. The chain couples TRBV25-1 to TRBJ1-1; 7 bases fit TRBD1. The J segment lost 6 bases and the V segment lost 3 bases, leaving 1 base of the junction unmatched. The V gene's germline CDR1 is MGHDK and CDR2 SYGVNS. CDR3 length equals 12 residues. The CDR3 region is CASSEGQSEAFF. As DNA, the CDR3 is TGTGCCAGCAGTGAGGGACAGTCTGAAGCTTTCTTT.

The sample holds many counts of this clonotype. The rearrangement joins TRBV19 to TRBJ1-1; a possible D gene is TRBD1 (6 bases). The ends were cut back, 1 base at V and 7 bases at J, with 22 bases in the middle. The CDR3 extends over 17 amino acids. CDR1 and CDR2 (germline): LNHDA, SQIVND (reference sequence). Written as DNA, the CDR3 is TGTGCCAGTAGTATAGGGAACAGGGTAACAAGAGGCGTTGAAGCTTTCTTT. Its protein is CASSIGNRVTRGVEAFF.

This clonotype was seen repeatedly, ten times or more. The rearrangement uses TRBV18 and TRBJ1-2; no clear D gene. Per the germline V gene, CDR1 is KGHSH and CDR2 is LQKENI. The V and J ends lost 3 bases and 2 bases respectively, with 10 bases between them. This CDR3 is 14 amino acids long. This CDR3 is CASSPKDENYGYTF. As DNA, the CDR3 is TGTGCCAGCTCACCTAAGGACGAGAACTATGGCTACACCTTC. The complete variable domain, with remaining parts taken from reference TRBV18 and TRBJ1-2, reads NAGVMQNPRHLVRRRGQEARLRCSPMKGHSHVYWYRQLPEEGLKFMVYLQKENIIDESGMPKERFSAEFPKEGPSILRIQQVVRGDSAAYFCASSPKDENYGYTFGSGTRLTVV.

This clonotype was counted only a few times. The V and J genes are TRBV4-3 and TRBJ2-7; possible D gene TRBD1, 6 bases. The CDR3 totals 14 residues. Per the germline V gene, CDR1 is LGHNA and CDR2 is YSLEER. Trimming cost V 4 bases and J 6 bases, with 16 bases left between them. For the CDR3, the DNA is TGCGCCAGCAGCCGTACAGGGCCCTCGGGCGAGCAGTACTTC. Translated, it gives CASSRTGPSGEQYF.

The table lists this clonotype with many counts. The chain couples TRBV6-4 to TRBJ2-2; D uncertain. This CDR3 contains 15 residues. The V end lost 0 bases, the J end lost 2 bases, and 7 bases lay between the germline ends. Germline V lookup: CDR1 MRHNA, CDR2 SNTAGT. The CDR3 region has the DNA TGTGCCAGCAGTGACTCAGGGCACAACACCGGGGAGCTGTTTTTT. Translation gives CASSDSGHNTGELFF.

This clonotype has more than one count but fewer than ten. The CDR3 nucleotides are TGCAGTGCTAGGTTGGGGCCGAGCTCCTACGAGCAGTACTTC. Protein sequence: CSARLGPSSYEQYF. The V and J genes are TRBV20-1 and TRBJ2-7; possibly TRBD1 for D (5 bases). Germline CDR1 reads DFQATT; CDR2 reads SNEGSKA (reference sequence). Trimming removed 3 bases from V and 0 bases from J, with 12 bases in between. This CDR3 region has 14 residues.

Many counts were recorded for this clonotype. The chain uses TRBV10-2 and TRBJ1-4, with 7 bases aligning to TRBD1. Germline V gives CDR1 WSHSY, CDR2 SAAADI. J gave up 6 bases and V 6 bases, and 10 bases lay outside the gene matches. The CDR3 is made up of 15 amino acids. CDR3 protein: CASRAQGLVHEKLFF. The CDR3 nucleotides are TGCGCCAGCAGAGCACAGGGGCTCGTACATGAAAAACTGTTTTTT.

This clonotype has at least ten counts. This rearrangement joins TRBV15 to TRBJ2-1, with 11 bases fitting TRBD2. Germline V CDR1 and CDR2: LNHNV, YYDKDF (reference sequence). With 0 bases clipped from V and 4 bases from J, the junction kept 2 bases outside the gene matches. This CDR3 is 16 amino acids long. The CDR3 loop reads CATSRDLAGGYNEQFF. The CDR3 DNA is TGTGCCACCAGCAGAGATCTAGCGGGAGGTTACAATGAGCAGTTCTTC.

In its sample, this clonotype was seen many times. V usage is TRBV9 and J usage is TRBJ2-1; 15 bases line up with TRBD2. Germline-derived CDR1 and CDR2 are SGDLS and YYNGEE. V trimming: 0 bases; J trimming: 10 bases; junction bases outside the gene matches: 5. The CDR3 loop spans 16 amino acids. CDR3 in DNA: TGTGCCAGCAGCGTAGGGACTAGCGGGGGGGCTTGGGAGCAGTTCTTC. As protein: CASSVGTSGGAWEQFF.

The sample holds many counts of this clonotype. This sequence joins TRBV24-1 and TRBJ2-7, with TRBD1 matching over 8 bases. Germline V lookup: CDR1 KGHDR, CDR2 SFDVKD. CDR3 length equals 12 residues. Unmatched junction bases numbered 2, after V lost 11 bases and J lost 0 bases. The CDR3 sequence: CAIGQGSYEQYF. For the CDR3, the DNA is TGTGCCATTGGACAGGGCTCCTACGAGCAGTACTTC.

Many counts were recorded for this clonotype. The rearrangement uses TRBV11-2 and TRBJ2-3, with 14 nucleotides matching TRBD2. Germline V gene data show CDR1 as SGHAT and CDR2 as FQNNGV. Trimming cost V 5 bases and J 2 bases; bases outside gene matches: 15. The CDR3 spans 20 residues. The CDR3 loop is CASSPRTSGRLEYNTDTQYF. The CDR3 DNA reads as TGTGCCAGCAGCCCCAGGACTAGCGGGAGGTTGGAGTATAACACAGATACGCAGTATTTT.

This rearrangement joins TRBV30 to TRBJ2-3; 8 bases align to TRBD1. V shed 1 base, J shed 7 bases, and the junction held 4 bases outside the gene matches. The CDR3 runs 13 residues. The germline V gene has CDR1 GTSNPN and CDR2 SVGIG (reference sequence). The CDR3, as DNA: TGTGCCTGGAGTGGAACAGGGGGATATACGCAGTATTTT. Amino acids: CAWSGTGGYTQYF.

J is TRBJ1-6 and V is TRBV5-5, with TRBD1 identical over 10 bases. This CDR3 spans 15 amino acids. Per germline, CDR1 SGHKS and CDR2 YYEKEE (reference sequence). V lost 4 bases and J lost 9; bases outside the gene matches: 7. CDR3 in DNA: TGTGCCAGCAGCATCCCGACAGGGGGCACTTCACCCCTCCACTTT. The encoded protein is CASSIPTGGTSPLHF.

This clonotype was recorded at least ten times. The CDR3, as DNA: TGTGCCAGCAGCTTGGCACGGACCAGCACAGATACGCAGTATTTT. This codes for CASSLARTSTDTQYF. V usage is TRBV5-4 and J usage is TRBJ2-3; D ambiguous. The CDR3 consists of 15 residues. Germline assignment: CDR1 SGHNT and CDR2 YYREEE (reference sequence). The V and J ends lost 0 bases and 0 bases respectively, with 8 bases between them.

This clonotype was seen repeatedly, ten times or more. This chain's CDR3 is CASSPTRRARADTQYF. CDR3 bases: TGTGCCAGCAGCCCAACAAGGAGGGCCAGGGCAGATACGCAGTATTTT. This sequence joins TRBV5-6 and TRBJ2-3; a possible D gene is TRBD2 (6 bases). The germline V gene encodes CDR1 SGHDT and CDR2 YYEEEE. The CDR3 is 16 residues long. Trimming left V 4 bases short and J 4 bases short, with 19 bases between.

This clonotype was seen a handful of times. The chain joins TRBV11-2 to TRBJ1-3, with a weak D call TRBD1 (5 bases). Germline CDR1 SGHAT, CDR2 FQNNGV. The CDR3 extends over 15 amino acids. V lost 5 bases, J lost 4 bases, and 15 bases lay in between. CDR3 nucleotides: TGTGCCAGCAGCCGCACCCCAGGGCCCGGAAACACCATATATTTT. It translates to CASSRTPGPGNTIYF. Together with reference TRBV11-2 and TRBJ1-3, the CDR3 gives the full variable domain: EAGVAQSPRYKIIEKRQSVAFWCNPISGHATLYWYQQILGQGPKLLIQFQNNGVVDDSQLPKDRFSAERLKGVDSTLKIQPAKLEDSAVYLCASSRTPGPGNTIYFGEGSWLTVV.

In this sample, this clonotype turned up a few times. The CDR3 is CATSRDGEYNSPLHF. The CDR3, as DNA: TGTGCCACCAGCAGAGATGGCGAGTATAATTCACCCCTCCACTTT. The chain recombines TRBV15 with TRBJ1-6; D gene uncertain. Germline V gene lookup returns CDR1 LNHNV and CDR2 YYDKDF (reference sequence). V was trimmed by 0 bases and J by 4 bases, leaving 7 bases between them. The length of the CDR3 is 15 residues.